Listed below are T cell receptor beta chains from one sample, sequenced in a study of molecular identifiers for immune sequencing clone quantification. Each CDR3 protein is one row after TCRdb ran MiXCR on the PCR reads. The data show about 640,000 distinct CDR3 sequences, with nearly 20% seen just once and 0.7% to 1% held by the top ten. Sequenced sample: naive CD8+ T cells from blood, with Jurkat cell RNA spiked in. These receptor sequences come from a human donor in good health. Some libraries in this study had Jurkat cell RNA spiked in. The CDR3 runs from the conserved cysteine through the conserved F or W. A D gene is named only where the DNA matches it firmly. Size is stated for part of the rows, as once, few or many counts, or as a class when the clone is expanded.

NA	many	TRBV27	TRBJ2-3	CASSLSSAGSVDTQYF	TGTGCCAGCAGTCTCTCTAGCGCGGGATCGGTAGATACGCAGTATTTT
TRBD2	NA	TRBV10-3	TRBJ2-5	CAISEVIAGGPETQYF	TGTGCCATCAGTGAAGTGATAGCGGGGGGCCCAGAGACCCAGTACTTC
TRBD2	many	TRBV6-5	TRBJ2-3	CASSYVGLAGEDTQYF	TGTGCCAGCAGTTACGTGGGACTAGCGGGAGAAGATACGCAGTATTTT
NA	few	TRBV19	TRBJ1-3	CASSIGGAQSLDSPGNTIYF	TGTGCCAGTAGTATAGGAGGGGCTCAATCCCTAGACTCGCCTGGAAACACCATATATTTT
TRBD1	many	TRBV7-9	TRBJ1-1	CASSYPGQGVNTEAFF	TGTGCCAGCAGCTATCCCGGACAGGGGGTGAACACTGAAGCTTTCTTT
NA	many	TRBV3-1	TRBJ2-2	CASSQVNMDTGELFF	TGTGCCAGCAGCCAAGTGAATATGGACACCGGGGAGCTGTTTTTT
TRBD2	NA	TRBV4-3	TRBJ2-1	CASSQDSGRTDKQFF	TGCGCCAGCAGCCAAGATAGCGGGAGAACCGATAAGCAGTTCTTC
NA	many	TRBV12-5	TRBJ1-5	CASGLASEVQPQHF	TGTGCTAGTGGTTTGGCTTCAGAGGTACAGCCCCAGCATTTT
NA	many	TRBV13	TRBJ2-2	CASSFSANTGELFF	TGTGCCAGCAGCTTTTCAGCGAACACCGGGGAGCTGTTTTTT
NA	NA	TRBV24-1	TRBJ2-3	CATSDLLGPGDTQYF	TGTGCCACCAGTGATTTGCTTGGACCCGGGGATACGCAGTATTTT
NA	few	TRBV4-1	TRBJ2-7	CASSQGQRQIYEQYF	TGCGCCAGCAGCCAAGGTCAGCGGCAGATCTACGAGCAGTACTTC
NA	few	TRBV20-1	TRBJ1-1	CSARESLSAAFF	TGCAGTGCTAGAGAATCGCTTTCGGCGGCTTTCTTT
NA	many	TRBV5-1	TRBJ2-1	CASSIYSDEQFF	TGCGCCAGCAGCATATACAGTGATGAGCAGTTCTTC
NA	many	TRBV30	TRBJ1-1	CAWSGGVAVGRYTPEAFF	TGTGCCTGGAGTGGGGGGGTGGCGGTCGGGCGCTATACTCCTGAAGCTTTCTTT
NA	NA	TRBV7-6	TRBJ2-1	CASSLVGFNAYNEQFF	TGTGCCAGCAGCTTAGTGGGGTTCAACGCCTACAATGAGCAGTTCTTC
NA	NA	TRBV4-1	TRBJ2-1	CASSQDPINNEQFF	TGCGCCAGCAGCCAAGATCCCATCAACAATGAGCAGTTCTTC